One and the same sample provided the 21 T cell receptor beta chains below, sequenced in a study of T-cell memory formation after mild COVID-19. MiXCR, applied by TCRdb to the 5' RACE reads, yields one record per CDR3 protein. The sample consists of under 600,000 distinct CDR3 sequences, less than 25% of them appearing once. Sequencing input: PBMCs or a T cell subset sorted from them (not recorded which). These TCRs come from an adult woman who had mild COVID-19 (a few samples of this study predate the infection). Cell type and time point are not known.

This clonotype has more than one count but fewer than ten. The chain is built from TRBV3-1 and TRBJ2-7; 9 positions match TRBD1. The CDR3 length is 15 residues. J was trimmed by 2 bases and V by 5 bases; bases with no gene match: 7. Looked up from germline, CDR1 is LGHDT and CDR2 is YNNKEL (reference sequence). CDR3 loop: CASSYLGQGAYEQYF. The CDR3 bases are TGTGCCAGCAGCTACCTGGGACAGGGAGCCTACGAGCAGTACTTC.

This clonotype has a count of ten or more. The rearrangement uses TRBV19 and TRBJ1-2; D might be TRBD1 (5 bases). The CDR3 is 13 residues long. The germline CDR1 and CDR2 sequences are LNHDA and SQIVND (reference sequence). V was cut by 6 bases and J by 4 bases, with 12 bases left in between. The CDR3 region has the DNA TGTGCCAGTAGGCCGGCCGGGGGCTATGGCTACACCTTC. It specifies CASRPAGGYGYTF.

This chain links TRBV4-1 with TRBJ1-1; no reliable D call. Trimming shortened V by 1 base and J by 0 bases, and 9 bases separated the two germline ends. There are 15 residues in the CDR3. In germline, CDR1 is MGHRA, CDR2 YSYEKL. This chain's CDR3 is CASSQGPAMNTEAFF. For the CDR3, the DNA is TGCGCCAGCAGCCAAGGCCCAGCCATGAACACTGAAGCTTTCTTT.

This chain joins TRBV12-3 or TRBV12-4 and TRBJ2-5; perhaps TRBD2 as D (7 bases). This CDR3 is built from 14 residues. V gave up 1 base and J gave up 6 bases, with 12 bases separating them. CDR3 in DNA: TGTGCCAGCAGTTTAGACCGGGGGGCCAAGACCCAGTACTTC. Translation gives CASSLDRGAKTQYF.

This chain uses TRBV12-3 or TRBV12-4 with TRBJ2-1; 8 positions match TRBD2. Losses at the gene ends were 1 base for V and 3 bases for J; bases not matched to a gene: 8. CDR3 size: 17 residues. CDR3 residues: CASSLGRSGSSYNEQFF. The CDR3 nucleotides read TGTGCCAGCAGTTTAGGTCGAAGCGGGAGTAGCTACAATGAGCAGTTCTTC.

This clonotype was seen a few times. The rearrangement uses TRBV20-1 and TRBJ2-1; D remains unclear. V lost 5 bases, J lost 2 bases, and 13 bases lay in between. The CDR3 sequence is 14 residues long. Germline-derived CDR1 and CDR2 are DFQATT and SNEGSKA (reference sequence). In nucleotides, the CDR3 is TGCAGTGCTCTCCTGGAGATCCCCTACAATGAGCAGTTCTTC. This gives the protein CSALLEIPYNEQFF.

A few counts support this clonotype. The chain carries TRBV5-6 and TRBJ1-2; 10 bases agree with TRBD1. The ends lost 5 bases at V and 5 bases at J; junction bases unmatched: 12. Germline values: CDR1 SGHDT, CDR2 YYEEEE. The CDR3 runs to 16 residues. The DNA of the CDR3 is TGTGCCAGCAGTGAAGAGGACAGGGGGTTTTGGTATGGCTACACCTTC. It specifies CASSEEDRGFWYGYTF. The variable domain in full, with the rest retrieved from reference TRBV5-6 and TRBJ1-2, is DAGVTQSPTHLIKTRGQQVTLRCSPKSGHDTVSWYQQALGQGPQFIFQYYEEEERQRGNFPDRFSGHQFPNYSSELNVNALLLGDSALYLCASSEEDRGFWYGYTFGSGTRLTVV.

CDR3 nucleotides: TGCAGTGCTCACCCTAGCACAGATACGCAGTATTTT. Its protein product is CSAHPSTDTQYF. The chain is built from TRBV20-1 and TRBJ2-3; no reliable D call. The CDR3 consists of 12 residues. Germline lookup yields CDR1 DFQATT and CDR2 SNEGSKA (reference sequence). V was trimmed by 5 bases and J by 0 bases, leaving 6 bases between them.

This clonotype was found many times. The genes are TRBV6-5 and TRBJ1-5, with D perhaps matching TRBD1 (6 bases). CDR3 size: 16 residues. Per germline, CDR1 MNHEY and CDR2 SVGAGI. The V and J ends lost 5 bases and 0 bases respectively, with 14 bases between them. This CDR3 is CASSPGTGYSNQPQHF. The CDR3 DNA reads as TGTGCCAGCAGTCCTGGAACAGGGTATAGCAATCAGCCCCAGCATTTT.

Only a few counts were recorded for this clonotype. V usage is TRBV5-1 and J usage is TRBJ2-3; maybe TRBD2 (7 bases). CDR3 length: 18 amino acids. CDR1 is SGHRS and CDR2 is YFSETQ in the germline V gene. Trimming removed 1 base at V and 2 bases at J, with 20 bases between. CDR3 nucleotide sequence: TGCGCCAGCAGCTTGTTAACCGGCGGGGGCTACTCCACAGATACGCAGTATTTT. This translates into CASSLLTGGGYSTDTQYF.

This chain uses TRBV4-3 with TRBJ2-1; D gene uncertain. Per germline, CDR1 LGHNA and CDR2 YSLEER. Trimming shortened V by 1 base and J by 6 bases, and 10 bases separated the two germline ends. The CDR3 covers 14 residues. DNA of the CDR3: TGCGCCAGCAGCCAAGGGAGTCCCCCCAATGAGCAGTTCTTC. Translating it yields CASSQGSPPNEQFF.

This clonotype was detected only a few times. V gene TRBV5-1 combines with J gene TRBJ2-1; D unclear. The length of the CDR3 is 14 residues. Between the trimmed V and J ends, which lost 4 bases and 9 bases, there was a span of 17 bases. CDR1 and CDR2 (germline): SGHRS, YFSETQ. In DNA form, the CDR3 reads TGCGCCAGCAGCATAGGACCGCCCTGGGGTGAGCAGTTCTTC. It encodes CASSIGPPWGEQFF.

This sequence joins TRBV27 and TRBJ2-7; D remains unclear. V gave up 8 bases and J gave up 5 bases, with 16 bases separating them. In germline, CDR1 is MNHEY, CDR2 SMNVEV (reference sequence). The CDR3 extends over 13 amino acids. For the CDR3, the DNA is TGTGCCAGCCTTCTTTCGGGTGACGACGAGCAGTACTTC. Its protein is CASLLSGDDEQYF.

This clonotype was observed at least ten times. The chain employs TRBV12-3 or TRBV12-4 and TRBJ2-7; TRBD1 might be the D (6 bases). Trimming stripped 3 bases from V and 2 bases from J, with 17 bases between. The CDR3 is 16 amino acids. The CDR3, as DNA: TGTGCCAGCAGTTTCCGTAGGGACATCCTGACCTACGAGCAGTACTTC. Its translation is CASSFRRDILTYEQYF.

This clonotype has only a few counts. The chain employs TRBV4-2 and TRBJ2-1; 7 positions match TRBD2. After removal of 4 bases from V and 3 bases from J, the junction contained 6 bases not matched to a gene. The CDR3 consists of 15 residues. CDR1 is LGHNA, CDR2 YNFKEQ, per germline. The CDR3 spells CASSLRLAVYNEQFF. The DNA of the CDR3 is TGTGCCAGCAGCCTCAGACTAGCCGTCTACAATGAGCAGTTCTTC.

This chain links TRBV5-1 with TRBJ2-1, with TRBD1 matching 9 bases. This CDR3 spans 17 amino acids. Germline CDR1 SGHRS, CDR2 YFSETQ. With 0 bases clipped from V and 0 bases from J, the junction kept 4 bases outside the gene matches. The CDR3 here is CASSLDGTGSSYNEQFF. CDR3 in DNA: TGCGCCAGCAGCTTGGACGGGACAGGGAGCTCCTACAATGAGCAGTTCTTC.

V is TRBV2 and J is TRBJ2-7; D possibly matches TRBD1 or TRBD2 (5 bases each). The V end was cut by 5 bases, the J end by 0 bases, with 14 bases between. This CDR3 has 15 residues. The germline CDR1 and CDR2 sequences are SNHLY and FYNNEI. CDR3 in DNA: TGTGCCAGCAGTAAGGGGACGGTGGTCTCCTACGAGCAGTACTTC. Residues: CASSKGTVVSYEQYF.

The chain couples TRBV5-8 to TRBJ2-1, with a tentative D call TRBD1 (5 bases). The germline V gene has CDR1 SGHTS and CDR2 YDEGEE. Trimming left V 2 bases short and J 6 bases short, with 9 bases between. This CDR3 is 13 amino acids long. The CDR3 here is CASSFRVFNEQFF. In DNA, the CDR3 is TGTGCCAGCAGCTTCAGGGTATTCAATGAGCAGTTCTTC. The full variable domain, rest sourced from reference TRBV5-8 and TRBJ2-1, is EAGVTQSPTHLIKTRGQQATLRCSPISGHTSVYWYQQALGLGLQFLLWYDEGEERNRGNFPPRFSGRQFPNYSSELNVNALELEDSALYLCASSFRVFNEQFFGPGTRLTVL.

The chain is built from TRBV5-5 and TRBJ2-6, with unresolved D. This CDR3 has 17 amino acids. Trimming took 4 bases from V and 4 from J, leaving 18 bases between them. The germline gives CDR1 SGHKS, CDR2 YYEKEE (reference sequence). In DNA, the CDR3 is TGTGCCAGCAGCCCTGTTGATTATGGACCCGGGGCCAACGTCCTGACTTTC. Encoded protein: CASSPVDYGPGANVLTF.

The chain recombines TRBV20-1 with TRBJ2-7, with TRBD2 matching over 8 bases. After removal of 0 bases from V and 3 bases from J, the junction contained 10 bases not matched to a gene. This CDR3 region has 16 residues. Per germline, CDR1 DFQATT and CDR2 SNEGSKA (reference sequence). The CDR3 DNA reads as TGCAGTGCTAGAGATCAGGGAGCGGGAGCTGGCTACGAGCAGTACTTC. This codes for CSARDQGAGAGYEQYF.

This clonotype showed up just a few times. The rearrangement joins TRBV7-9 to TRBJ2-1; weak D call: TRBD1 (6 bases). The CDR3 is 14 residues long. V was shortened by 3 bases and J by 4 bases, with 10 bases between the two germline ends. Germline-derived CDR1 and CDR2 are SEHNR and FQNEAQ (reference sequence). CDR3 nucleotides: TGTGCCAGCAGCTTCGATACAGGGTACAATGAGCAGTTCTTC. It specifies CASSFDTGYNEQFF.